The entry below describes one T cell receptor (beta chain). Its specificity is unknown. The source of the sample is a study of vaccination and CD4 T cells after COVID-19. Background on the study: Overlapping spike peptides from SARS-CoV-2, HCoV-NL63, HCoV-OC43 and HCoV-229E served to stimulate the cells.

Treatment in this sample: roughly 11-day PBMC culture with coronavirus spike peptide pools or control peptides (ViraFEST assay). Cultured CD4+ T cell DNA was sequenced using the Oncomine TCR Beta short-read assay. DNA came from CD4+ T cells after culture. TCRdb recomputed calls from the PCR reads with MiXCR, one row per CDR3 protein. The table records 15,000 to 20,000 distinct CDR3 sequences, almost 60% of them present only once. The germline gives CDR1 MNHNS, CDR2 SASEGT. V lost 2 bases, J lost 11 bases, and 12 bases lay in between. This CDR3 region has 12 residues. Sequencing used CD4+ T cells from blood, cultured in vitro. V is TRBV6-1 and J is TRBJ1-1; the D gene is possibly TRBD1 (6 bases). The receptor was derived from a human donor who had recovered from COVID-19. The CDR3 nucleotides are TGTGCCAGCAGTGAACCAACAGGGCGGGCTTTCTTT. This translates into CASSEPTGRAFF.